This entry concerns a single T cell receptor (beta chain). Its antigen remains undetermined. No base qualities exist here, and no much larger clone lies one base off it. Per the publication, the time point label means: cycle 4 day 1 (C4D1), after 6 weeks of nivolumab. Every trial patient had relapsed following autologous stem cell transplantation, and prior brentuximab vedotin exposure was what differed among cohorts A, B and C. The trial cohort included fewer than 65 patients with relapsed/refractory classical Hodgkin lymphoma, and each patient had a best overall response of complete response, partial response or progressive disease. Trial patients were treated with single-agent nivolumab in the multi-cohort phase II CheckMate 205 trial. An independent review committee assessed best overall response using the 2007 International Working Group response criteria. PBMCs from the trial were collected at three points: immediately before nivolumab initiation (C1D1), and during therapy at cycle 2 day 1 and cycle 4 day 1. After peripheral blood was drawn into 8 mL Vacutainer Cell Preparation Tubes, PBMCs were isolated by centrifugation and then cryopreserved.

The Qiagen DNeasy kit was used to extract genomic DNA from unsorted PBMCs and from the negatively selected CD4+ and CD8+ fractions. Using primers that anneal to V and J segments, immunoSEQ multiplex PCR amplified the TCR beta CDR3 regions. A synthetic immune receptor repertoire was used to minimize amplification bias, and any residual bias was removed computationally once sequencing was done. Under the source paper's analysis protocol: Repertoire diversity was quantified as the Shannon entropy index using custom Python scripts. Unsorted, CD4+ and CD8+ repertoires were analyzed separately, except in combined analyses where CD4+ and CD8+ sequences were merged in silico. A clone was considered expanded if an increase in frequency of at least 2-fold after treatment relative to C1D1 was found, and a pseudocount of 0.5 was applied to clones undetected at baseline. Clones with 0 or 1 copy at C1D1 were defined as singleton clones, while clones with 2 or more copies were defined as non-singleton clones. Clones expanded in unsorted samples were assigned a CD4+, CD8+ or unknown annotation through matching of protein sequences in sorted samples from the same patient. Wilcoxon tests were applied to paired samples to test diversity changes from C1D1 to C4D1. The source is immuneACCESS, and TCRdb retained only in-frame sequences with V and J called. Part of the clones is not carried over; for the studies checked, unresolved V genes explain less than half of this, and the remainder is unexplained. That table gives V, J and clone size, and the DNA gave D and trimming. The sample data list 99,000 or so clones, and roughly 87% of these were observed just once. The biggest ten clones account for around a fifth of the sample.

This sample was taken from a study of PD-1 blockade in classical Hodgkin lymphoma (TCRdb year 2020). About the full investigation: Nivolumab dosing was 3 mg/kg intravenously every 2 weeks, continuing until either disease progression or unacceptable toxicity. The study used TCR beta sequencing and CyTOF to define a peripheral blood immune signature of response to PD-1 blockade in classical Hodgkin lymphoma. What the work shows at the level of the full study, not this receptor alone: Baseline TCR diversity was reported as lower in newly diagnosed patients than in healthy donors, and lower still in relapsed/refractory patients. The study was restricted to a single clinical trial cohort, and the causes of repertoire differences, possibly disease activity or prior therapy, were left undefined. Baseline diversity similar to that of newly diagnosed patients was observed in trial patients achieving complete response, whereas significantly lower diversity was observed in partial responders and progressors. Diversity was lower in patients who began nivolumab less than 1 year after ASCT, so these patients were left out of later analyses to avoid confounding by immune reconstitution. CD4+ but not CD8+ TCR diversity rose significantly by C4D1 (p=0.0027 vs p=0.16), most apparent in complete responders (p=0.02).

Specimen: peripheral blood mononuclear cells (PBMCs), collected before the fourth cycle of nivolumab. The receptor was isolated from a human donor with classical Hodgkin lymphoma.

The encoded CDR3 is CAWRSGGRLGGELFF. The bases read TGTGCCTGGAGATCCGGGGGGCGTCTGGGCGGGGAGCTGTTTTTT. The V and J segments used are TRBV30 and TRBJ2-2; D gene: possibly TRBD2, on 7 matching bases. Sequences GTSNPN (CDR1) and SVGIG (CDR2) are obtained from the germline V gene (reference sequence). Its CDR3 holds 15 amino acids, cysteine through phenylalanine. Only CDR3 DNA is held: 45 bases, read in frame from base 1. The V end loses 3 bases and the J end loses 7 bases, and a stretch of 18 bases separates them.